The rows below give T cell receptor beta chains drawn from one sample of a study of blood T cell repertoires in COVID-19. The assay was immunoSEQ multiplex PCR, and TCRdb's table has in-frame clones only and misses some. The data contain fewer than 250,000 clones, about four fifths of them seen just once; the ten biggest clones take up roughly 8%. The sample was peripheral blood. These receptors all stem from a woman aged 45-60 years with active or convalescent COVID-19. Both conserved end residues are part of each CDR3. D genes are given only for firm matches. The size field is filled for only some rows; it gives once, few, many or a size class.

>TRBJ2-7|.|TRBV5-1|TRBD1
CASSLGQGGYEQYF
TGCGCCAGCAGCTTAGGACAGGGTGGCTACGAGCAGTACTTC
>TRBJ1-6|once|TRBV3-1/TRBV3-2|.
CASSPTGSPLHF
TGTGCCAGCAGCCCTACGGGTTCACCCCTCCACTTT
>TRBJ2-3|.|TRBV11-3|.
CASTGGDTQYF
TGTGCCAGCACCGGGGGTGATACGCAGTATTTT
>TRBJ2-7|.|TRBV30|TRBD2
CAGRTSGRSTYEQYF
TGTGCCGGTAGGACTAGCGGGAGATCTACCTACGAGCAGTACTTC
>TRBJ2-5|.|TRBV5-6|.
CASSLGGGGAVQETQYF
TGTGCCAGCAGCTTGGGAGGGGGCGGGGCGGTCCAAGAGACCCAGTACTTC
>TRBJ2-1|.|TRBV5-1|TRBD2
CASSSGLAGGSNEQFF
TGCGCCAGCAGCTCAGGACTAGCGGGGGGGTCCAATGAGCAGTTCTTC
>TRBJ2-1|.|TRBV6-4|.
CASSAQAGGNEQFF
TGTGCCAGCAGTGCACAGGCAGGTGGCAATGAGCAGTTCTTC
>TRBJ2-6|.|TRBV9|TRBD1
CASSPQGANSGANVLTF
TGTGCCAGCAGCCCACAGGGGGCTAACTCTGGGGCCAACGTCCTGACTTTC
>TRBJ2-3|once|TRBV5-5|.
CASSLGQSTDTQYF
TGTGCCAGCAGCTTGGGACAGAGCACAGATACGCAGTATTTT
>TRBJ2-1|once|TRBV4-1|TRBD1
CASTLAGGRNAEQFF
TGCGCCAGCACCCTCGCAGGGGGACGGAATGCTGAGCAGTTCTTC
>TRBJ2-1|.|TRBV6-5|TRBD2
CASSYQLAGYNEQFF
TGTGCCAGCAGTTACCAACTAGCGGGGTACAATGAGCAGTTCTTC
>TRBJ2-7|.|TRBV7-9|.
CASSFSSEGYEQYF
TGTGCCAGCAGCTTTTCTAGCGAGGGGTACGAGCAGTACTTC
>TRBJ1-6|.|TRBV21-1|.
CASSTRDSQKSGSPLHF
TGTGCCAGCAGCACGAGGGACAGCCAAAAATCTGGTTCACCCCTCCACTTT
>TRBJ2-5|.|TRBV5-6|TRBD2
CASSLYGRGGPETQYF
TGTGCCAGCAGCTTGTATGGACGGGGGGGCCCAGAGACCCAGTACTTC
>TRBJ2-1|.|TRBV6-5|TRBD2
CASSTGGLADNEQFF
TGTGCCAGCAGCACTGGAGGACTAGCGGACAATGAGCAGTTCTTC
>TRBJ1-5|.|TRBV5-6|TRBD1
CASSLYRGKQPQHF
TGTGCCAGCAGCTTGTACAGGGGGAAACAGCCCCAGCATTTT
>TRBJ1-1|.|TRBV7-2|.
CASSVRRDTEAFF
TGTGCCAGCAGCGTACGGAGGGACACTGAAGCTTTCTTT
>TRBJ2-2|.|TRBV9|.
CASSPPVTGELFF
TGTGCCAGCAGCCCCCCCGTCACCGGGGAGCTGTTTTTT
>TRBJ2-7|.|TRBV11-2|TRBD2
CASSSNPTSGSSEQYF
TGTGCCAGCAGCTCCAACCCGACTAGCGGGAGTTCCGAGCAGTACTTC
>TRBJ1-1|.|TRBV7-9|.
CASSLTTGTEAFF
TGTGCCAGCAGCCTGACGACGGGCACTGAAGCTTTCTTT
>TRBJ2-3|.|TRBV2|TRBD1
CASSRDREGQYF
TGTGCCAGCAGCCGGGACAGGGAGGGGCAGTATTTT
>TRBJ1-1|.|TRBV6-5|TRBD1
CASSYSAGGWTEAFF
TGTGCCAGCAGTTACTCCGCAGGGGGCTGGACTGAAGCTTTCTTT
>TRBJ2-3|.|TRBV19|TRBD1
CASSIGRGHTDTQYF
TGTGCCAGTAGTATCGGCAGGGGGCACACAGATACGCAGTATTTT
>TRBJ1-1|.|TRBV3-1/TRBV3-2|.
CASSQGGRDTEAFF
TGTGCCAGCAGCCAGGGCGGGCGGGACACTGAAGCTTTCTTT
>TRBJ2-7|.|TRBV6-2/TRBV6-3|.
CASSYSGGGSYEQYF
TGTGCCAGCAGTTACTCGGGAGGGGGCTCCTACGAGCAGTACTTC
>TRBJ1-2|.|TRBV29-1|.
CSGMGGGNYGYTF
TGCAGCGGGATGGGGGGAGGTAACTATGGCTACACCTTC
>TRBJ1-2|few|TRBV30|.
CAWGDSVRVAGYTF
TGTGCCTGGGGGGACTCCGTTAGGGTGGCTGGCTACACCTTC
>TRBJ1-4|.|TRBV28|.
CASRGRTATTNEKLFF
TGTGCCAGCAGGGGGAGGACGGCCACAACTAATGAAAAACTGTTTTTT
>TRBJ1-2|.|TRBV9|TRBD1
CASSPDSGQGGYTF
TGTGCCAGCAGCCCCGACTCGGGACAGGGAGGCTACACCTTC
>TRBJ1-5|.|TRBV2|.
CASSPQGGGNQPQHF
TGTGCCAGCAGTCCACAGGGTGGGGGCAATCAGCCCCAGCATTTT
>TRBJ1-2|.|TRBV20-1|.
CGVGRLDGYTF
TGCGGAGTGGGGAGGTTGGATGGCTACACCTTC
>TRBJ1-2|.|TRBV6-5|.
CASSYSAGDIGYTF
TGTGCCAGCAGTTACTCGGCAGGGGACATTGGCTACACCTTC
>TRBJ1-2|.|TRBV10-3|.
CAISALQGRNYTF
TGTGCCATCAGTGCCCTCCAAGGGAGGAACTACACCTTC
>TRBJ2-1|.|TRBV10-1|.
CASSEKGRVTYNEQFF
TGCGCCAGCAGTGAGAAGGGCAGGGTGACATACAATGAGCAGTTCTTC
>TRBJ1-4|.|TRBV5-1|.
CASRHPGANEKLFF
TGCGCCAGCAGACACCCCGGAGCTAATGAAAAACTGTTTTTT
>TRBJ2-7|.|TRBV5-1|.
CASSSAGTVSNYEQYF
TGCGCCAGCAGCTCGGCGGGGACAGTCAGTAACTACGAGCAGTACTTC
>TRBJ2-3|.|TRBV5-6|.
CASSFLSTDTQYF
TGTGCCAGCAGCTTCCTAAGTACAGATACGCAGTATTTT
>TRBJ1-5|.|TRBV28|TRBD1
CASSLGQGYRQPQHF
TGTGCCAGCAGTTTAGGACAGGGGTATCGTCAGCCCCAGCATTTT
>TRBJ1-6|.|TRBV7-9|.
CASSFGSSYNSPLHF
TGTGCCAGCAGCTTCGGGAGCTCCTATAATTCACCCCTCCACTTT
>TRBJ1-6|.|TRBV7-6|TRBD1
CASSSAIGQEDSPLHF
TGTGCCAGCAGCTCAGCTATCGGACAGGAGGATTCACCCCTCCACTTT
>TRBJ1-1|.|TRBV9|.
CASSPPGRQGRTEAFF
TGTGCCAGCAGCCCTCCGGGTCGGCAGGGTCGCACTGAAGCTTTCTTT
>TRBJ2-1|.|TRBV10-3|.
CAISALATYNEQFF
TGTGCCATCAGTGCTCTAGCGACCTACAATGAGCAGTTCTTC
>TRBJ1-5|.|TRBV19|.
CASSILGGYQPQHF
TGTGCCAGTAGTATTTTGGGGGGTTATCAGCCCCAGCATTTT
>TRBJ2-5|.|TRBV5-1|.
CASSFGTQGETQYF
TGCGCCAGCAGCTTCGGGACGCAGGGGGAGACCCAGTACTTC
>TRBJ1-4|once|TRBV28|TRBD1
CATLRGQSEKLFF
TGTGCCACCTTAAGGGGGCAATCGGAAAAACTGTTTTTT
>TRBJ2-2|.|TRBV5-1|TRBD1
CASRTTGANTGELFF
TGCGCCAGCCGAACGACAGGGGCGAACACCGGGGAGCTGTTTTTT
>TRBJ2-3|.|TRBV27|.
CASLLLEGGTDTQYF
TGTGCCAGTCTTCTGCTAGAAGGGGGCACAGATACGCAGTATTTT
>TRBJ1-2|.|TRBV15|.
CATSSEFYRDGYTF
TGTGCCACCAGCAGCGAATTTTACAGGGACGGCTACACCTTC
>TRBJ1-6|few|TRBV5-4|.
CASSPQGRPLHF
TGTGCCAGCAGCCCCCAGGGTCGTCCCCTCCACTTT
>TRBJ1-1|once|TRBV9|.
CASKETGNTEAFF
TGTGCCAGCAAAGAGACAGGAAACACTGAAGCTTTCTTT
>TRBJ2-1|.|TRBV19|.
CASSIGRAGRHNEQFF
TGTGCCAGTAGTATAGGGAGGGCAGGGAGACACAATGAGCAGTTCTTC
>TRBJ1-6|.|TRBV7-6|TRBD1
CASSQSDRGNSPLHF
TGTGCCAGCAGCCAATCCGACAGGGGAAATTCACCCCTCCACTTT
>TRBJ1-4|.|TRBV19|.
CASSIFWAEKLFF
TGTGCCAGTAGTATATTCTGGGCGGAAAAACTGTTTTTT
>TRBJ1-1|.|TRBV9|.
CASSVGSGMNTEAFF
TGTGCCAGCAGCGTAGGGTCGGGGATGAACACTGAAGCTTTCTTT
>TRBJ1-2|.|TRBV28|.
CASSGTYGYTF
TGTGCCAGCAGTGGCACGTATGGCTACACCTTC
>TRBJ2-3|.|TRBV12-3/TRBV12-4|.
CASSFGATDTQYF
TGTGCCAGCAGTTTTGGGGCCACAGATACGCAGTATTTT
>TRBJ2-5|.|TRBV3-1/TRBV3-2|TRBD1
CASSQRQGDGVGPQYF
TGTGCCAGCAGCCAACGGCAGGGGGACGGTGTAGGGCCCCAGTACTTC
>TRBJ2-7|.|TRBV5-5|.
CASSPGGGPYEQYF
TGTGCCAGCAGCCCGGGAGGGGGCCCCTACGAGCAGTACTTC
>TRBJ2-2|few|TRBV28|.
CASSPGVTGFLTGELFF
TGTGCCAGCAGTCCCGGGGTTACCGGGTTCCTTACCGGGGAGCTGTTTTTT